This T cell receptor beta chain was retrieved from a study of blood T cell repertoires in COVID-19. Profiled with immunoSEQ multiplex PCR; TCRdb holds only in-frame clones, not every one. This sample has about 170,000 clones, with roughly 84% found just once. The germline V and J ends were trimmed by 2 bases and 3 bases, with 10 bases remaining between them. In germline, CDR1 is MNHGY, CDR2 SVAAGI. This CDR3 is 15 amino acids long. The origin of this receptor is a human donor with acute or convalescent COVID-19. The donor label of this sample is uncertain. The chain uses TRBV6-9 and TRBJ1-4; D may be TRBD1 (6 bases). What was sequenced was peripheral blood. CDR3 residues: CASSYRGGSNEKLFF. The CDR3, as DNA: TGTGCCAGCAGTTATAGGGGGGGTTCTAATGAAAAACTGTTTTTT.